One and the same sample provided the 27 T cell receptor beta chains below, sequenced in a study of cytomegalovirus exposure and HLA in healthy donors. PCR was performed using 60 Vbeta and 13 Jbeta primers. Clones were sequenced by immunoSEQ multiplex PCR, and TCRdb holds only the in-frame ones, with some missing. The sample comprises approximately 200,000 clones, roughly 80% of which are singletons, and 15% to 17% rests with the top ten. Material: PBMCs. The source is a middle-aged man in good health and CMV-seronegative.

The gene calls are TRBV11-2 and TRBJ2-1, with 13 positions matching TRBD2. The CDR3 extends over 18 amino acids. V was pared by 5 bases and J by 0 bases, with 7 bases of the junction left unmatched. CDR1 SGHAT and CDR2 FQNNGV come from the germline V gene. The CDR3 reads CASSNRLAGGSSYNEQFF. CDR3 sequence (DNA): TGTGCCAGCAGCAATAGACTAGCGGGGGGAAGCTCCTACAATGAGCAGTTCTTC.

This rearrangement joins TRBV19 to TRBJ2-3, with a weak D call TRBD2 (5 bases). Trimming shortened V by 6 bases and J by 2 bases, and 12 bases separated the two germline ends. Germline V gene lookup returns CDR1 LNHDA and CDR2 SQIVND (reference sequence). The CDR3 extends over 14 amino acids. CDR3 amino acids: CASRVAGLTDTQYF. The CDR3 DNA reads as TGTGCCAGTAGGGTTGCGGGCCTCACAGATACGCAGTATTTT. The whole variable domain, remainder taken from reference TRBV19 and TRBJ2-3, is DGGITQSPKYLFRKEGQNVTLSCEQNLNHDAMYWYRQDPGQGLRLIYYSQIVNDFQKGDIAEGYSVSREKKESFPLTVTSAQKNPTAFYLCASRVAGLTDTQYFGPGTRLTVL.

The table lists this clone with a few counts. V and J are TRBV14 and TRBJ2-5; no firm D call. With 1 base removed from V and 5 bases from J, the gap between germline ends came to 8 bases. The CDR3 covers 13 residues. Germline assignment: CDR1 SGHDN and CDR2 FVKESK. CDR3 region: CASSQGLRETQYF. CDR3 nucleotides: TGTGCCAGCAGCCAAGGACTCCGGGAGACCCAGTACTTC.

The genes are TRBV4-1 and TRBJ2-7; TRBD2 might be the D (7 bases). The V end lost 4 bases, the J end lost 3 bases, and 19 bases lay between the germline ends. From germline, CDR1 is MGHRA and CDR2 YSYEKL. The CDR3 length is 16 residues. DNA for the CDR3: TGCGCCAGCAGCCCCCCGGGAGGAGGGACAAACTACGAGCAGTACTTC. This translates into CASSPPGGGTNYEQYF.

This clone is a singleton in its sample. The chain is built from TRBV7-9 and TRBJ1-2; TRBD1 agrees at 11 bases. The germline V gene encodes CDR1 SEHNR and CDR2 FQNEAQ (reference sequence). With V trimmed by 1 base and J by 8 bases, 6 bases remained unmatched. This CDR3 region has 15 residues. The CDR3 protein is CASSLDGQGAWGYTF. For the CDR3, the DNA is TGTGCCAGCAGCTTAGACGGACAGGGGGCTTGGGGCTACACCTTC.

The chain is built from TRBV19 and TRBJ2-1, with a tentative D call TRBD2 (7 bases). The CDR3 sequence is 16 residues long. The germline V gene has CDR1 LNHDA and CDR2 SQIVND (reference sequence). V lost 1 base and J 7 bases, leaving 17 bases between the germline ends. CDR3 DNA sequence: TGTGCCAGTAGTATAGGCCCGGGGGGCCCCTCGAATGAGCAGTTCTTC. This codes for CASSIGPGGPSNEQFF.

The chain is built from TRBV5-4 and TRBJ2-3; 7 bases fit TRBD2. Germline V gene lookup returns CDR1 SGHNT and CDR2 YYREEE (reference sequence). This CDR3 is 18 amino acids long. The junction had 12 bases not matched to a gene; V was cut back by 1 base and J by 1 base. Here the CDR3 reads CASSLSSGNLRGTDTQYF. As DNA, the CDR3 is TGTGCCAGCAGCTTGTCAAGCGGGAACCTCCGGGGCACAGATACGCAGTATTTT.

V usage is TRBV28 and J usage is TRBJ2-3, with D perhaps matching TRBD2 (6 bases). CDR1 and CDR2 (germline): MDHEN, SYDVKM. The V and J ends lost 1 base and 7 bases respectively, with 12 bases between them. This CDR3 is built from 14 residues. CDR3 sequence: CASSLSAGRNTQYF. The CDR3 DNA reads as TGTGCCAGCAGTTTATCGGCAGGGAGGAATACGCAGTATTTT.

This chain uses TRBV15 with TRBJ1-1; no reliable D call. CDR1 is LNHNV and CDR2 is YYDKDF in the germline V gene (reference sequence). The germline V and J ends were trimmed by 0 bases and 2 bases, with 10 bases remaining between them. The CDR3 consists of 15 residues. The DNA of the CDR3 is TGTGCCACCAGCAGAGATCTAGGCCTCAACACTGAAGCTTTCTTT. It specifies CATSRDLGLNTEAFF.

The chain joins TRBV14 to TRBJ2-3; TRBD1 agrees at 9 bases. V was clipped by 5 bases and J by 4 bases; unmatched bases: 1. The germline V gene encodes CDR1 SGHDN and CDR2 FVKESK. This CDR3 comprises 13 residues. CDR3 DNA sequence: TGTGCCAGCAGCTGGACAGGGGCAGATACGCAGTATTTT. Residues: CASSWTGADTQYF.

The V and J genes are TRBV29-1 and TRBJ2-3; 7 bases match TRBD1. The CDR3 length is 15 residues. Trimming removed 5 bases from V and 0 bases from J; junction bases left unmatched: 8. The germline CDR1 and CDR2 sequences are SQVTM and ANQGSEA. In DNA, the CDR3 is TGCAGCGTTTCACAGGGGAGACGTAGCACAGATACGCAGTATTTT. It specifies CSVSQGRRSTDTQYF.

As DNA, the CDR3 is TGTGCCAGCTCACCAGACAGGGGGCGTTGGAACACTGAAGCTTTCTTT. Translation gives CASSPDRGRWNTEAFF. The rearrangement links TRBV18 to TRBJ1-1; 10 bases are shared with TRBD1. Germline trimming cut 2 bases from V and 1 base from J; bases unmatched to any gene: 4. CDR1 is KGHSH, CDR2 LQKENI, per germline. The CDR3 runs 16 residues.

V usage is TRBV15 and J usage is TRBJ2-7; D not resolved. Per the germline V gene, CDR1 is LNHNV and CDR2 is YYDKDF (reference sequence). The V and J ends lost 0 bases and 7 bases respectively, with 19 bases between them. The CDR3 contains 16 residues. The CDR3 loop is CATSRDNWASYEEQYF. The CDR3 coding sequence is TGTGCCACCAGCAGAGATAATTGGGCCAGTTACGAGGAGCAGTACTTC. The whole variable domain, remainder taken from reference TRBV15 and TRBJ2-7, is DAMVIQNPRYQVTQFGKPVTLSCSQTLNHNVMYWYQQKSSQAPKLLFHYYDKDFNNEADTPDNFQSRRPNTSFCFLDIRSPGLGDTAMYLCATSRDNWASYEEQYFGPGTRLTVT.

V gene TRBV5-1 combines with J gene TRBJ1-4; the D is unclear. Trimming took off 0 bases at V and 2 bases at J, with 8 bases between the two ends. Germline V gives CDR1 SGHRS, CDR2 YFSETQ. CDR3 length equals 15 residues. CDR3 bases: TGCGCCAGCAGCTTGGTCGGTCGGACTAATGAAAAACTGTTTTTT. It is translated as CASSLVGRTNEKLFF.

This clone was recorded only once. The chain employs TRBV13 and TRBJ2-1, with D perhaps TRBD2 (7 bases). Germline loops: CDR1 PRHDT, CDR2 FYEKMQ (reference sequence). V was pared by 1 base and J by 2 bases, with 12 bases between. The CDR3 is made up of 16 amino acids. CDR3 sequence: CASSLVGGEAYNEQFF. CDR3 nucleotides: TGTGCCAGCAGCTTAGTAGGGGGGGAGGCCTACAATGAGCAGTTCTTC.

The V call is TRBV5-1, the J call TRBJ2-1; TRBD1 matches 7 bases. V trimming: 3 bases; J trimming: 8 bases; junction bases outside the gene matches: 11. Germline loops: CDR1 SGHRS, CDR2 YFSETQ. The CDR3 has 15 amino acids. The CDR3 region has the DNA TGCGCCAGCAGCTGGGGACAGAGTCCTTCCGATGAGCAGTTCTTC. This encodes CASSWGQSPSDEQFF.

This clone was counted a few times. CDR3 sequence: CASSPTAGLGTDTQYF. CDR3 DNA sequence: TGTGCCAGCAGTCCGACAGCGGGCTTGGGGACAGATACGCAGTATTTT. This chain connects TRBV11-2 to TRBJ2-3; the D gene is possibly TRBD2 (6 bases). This CDR3 spans 16 amino acids. CDR1 SGHAT and CDR2 FQNNGV come from the germline V gene. Deletions cut 6 bases from V and 3 bases from J, with 19 bases between.

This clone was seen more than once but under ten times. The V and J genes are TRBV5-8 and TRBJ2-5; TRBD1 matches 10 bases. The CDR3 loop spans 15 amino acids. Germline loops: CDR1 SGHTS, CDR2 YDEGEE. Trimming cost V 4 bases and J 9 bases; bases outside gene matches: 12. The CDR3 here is CASSPRDRGKKAQYF. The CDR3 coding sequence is TGTGCCAGCAGCCCCCGGGACAGGGGAAAGAAGGCCCAGTACTTC. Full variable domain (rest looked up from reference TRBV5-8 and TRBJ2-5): EAGVTQSPTHLIKTRGQQATLRCSPISGHTSVYWYQQALGLGLQFLLWYDEGEERNRGNFPPRFSGRQFPNYSSELNVNALELEDSALYLCASSPRDRGKKAQYFGPGTRLLVL.

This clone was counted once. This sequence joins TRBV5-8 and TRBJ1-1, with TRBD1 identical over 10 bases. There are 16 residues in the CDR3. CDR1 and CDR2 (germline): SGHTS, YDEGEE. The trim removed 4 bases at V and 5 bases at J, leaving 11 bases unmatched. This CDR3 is CASSPFAGQGGTEAFF. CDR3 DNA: TGTGCCAGCAGCCCATTCGCAGGACAGGGGGGGACTGAAGCTTTCTTT.

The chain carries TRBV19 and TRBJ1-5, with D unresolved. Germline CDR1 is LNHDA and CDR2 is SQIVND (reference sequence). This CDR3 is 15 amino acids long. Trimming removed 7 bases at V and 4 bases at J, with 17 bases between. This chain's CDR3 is CASTMGRRDNQPQHF. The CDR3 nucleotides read TGTGCCAGTACAATGGGCAGGAGGGATAATCAGCCCCAGCATTTT.

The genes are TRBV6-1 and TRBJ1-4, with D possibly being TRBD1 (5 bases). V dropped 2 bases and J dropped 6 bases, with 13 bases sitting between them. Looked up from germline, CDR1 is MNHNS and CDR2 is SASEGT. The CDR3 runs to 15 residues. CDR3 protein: CASSEMEGWYEKLFF. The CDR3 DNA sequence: TGTGCCAGCAGTGAAATGGAGGGGTGGTATGAAAAACTGTTTTTT.

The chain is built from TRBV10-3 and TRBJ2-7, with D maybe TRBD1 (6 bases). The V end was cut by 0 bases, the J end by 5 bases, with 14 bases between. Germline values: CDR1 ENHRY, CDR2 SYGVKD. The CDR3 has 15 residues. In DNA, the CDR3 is TGTGCCATCAGTGAGTCGCGACAGGCCGTCGACGAGCAGTACTTC. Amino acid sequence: CAISESRQAVDEQYF.

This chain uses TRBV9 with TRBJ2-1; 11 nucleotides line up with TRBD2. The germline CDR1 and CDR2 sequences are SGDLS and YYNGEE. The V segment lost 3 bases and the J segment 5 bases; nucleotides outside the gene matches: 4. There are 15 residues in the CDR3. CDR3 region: CASSAGLAANNEQFF. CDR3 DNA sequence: TGTGCCAGCAGCGCGGGACTAGCGGCCAACAATGAGCAGTTCTTC.

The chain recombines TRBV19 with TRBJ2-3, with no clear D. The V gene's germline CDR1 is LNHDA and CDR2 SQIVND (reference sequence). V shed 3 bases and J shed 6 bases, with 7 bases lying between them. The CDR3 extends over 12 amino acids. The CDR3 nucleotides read TGTGCCAGTAGTATCCCCGGGGATACGCAGTATTTT. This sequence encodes CASSIPGDTQYF.

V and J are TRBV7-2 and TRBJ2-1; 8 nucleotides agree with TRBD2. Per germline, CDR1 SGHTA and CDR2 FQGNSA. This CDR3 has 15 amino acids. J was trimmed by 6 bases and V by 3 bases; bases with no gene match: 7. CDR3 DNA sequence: TGTGCCAGCAGCTTTTCCACGGGGACTAGCAATGAGCAGTTCTTC. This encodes CASSFSTGTSNEQFF. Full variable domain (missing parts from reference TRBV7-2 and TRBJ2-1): GAGVSQSPSNKVTEKGKDVELRCDPISGHTALYWYRQSLGQGLEFLIYFQGNSAPDKSGLPSDRFSAERTGGSVSTLTIQRTQQEDSAVYLCASSFSTGTSNEQFFGPGTRLTVL.

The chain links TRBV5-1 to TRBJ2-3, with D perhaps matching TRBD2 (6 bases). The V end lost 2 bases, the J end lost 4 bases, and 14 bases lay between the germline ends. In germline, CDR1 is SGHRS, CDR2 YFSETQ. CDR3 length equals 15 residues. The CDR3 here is CASSFITGVPDTQYF. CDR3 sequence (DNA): TGCGCCAGCAGCTTTATAACGGGAGTACCAGATACGCAGTATTTT.

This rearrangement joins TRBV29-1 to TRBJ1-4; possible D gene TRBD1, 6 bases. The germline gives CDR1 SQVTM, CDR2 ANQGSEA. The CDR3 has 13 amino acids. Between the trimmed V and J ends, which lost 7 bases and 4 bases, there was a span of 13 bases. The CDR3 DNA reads TGCAGCGCGAATAGGGGGGGTAATGAAAAACTGTTTTTT. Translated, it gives CSANRGGNEKLFF.